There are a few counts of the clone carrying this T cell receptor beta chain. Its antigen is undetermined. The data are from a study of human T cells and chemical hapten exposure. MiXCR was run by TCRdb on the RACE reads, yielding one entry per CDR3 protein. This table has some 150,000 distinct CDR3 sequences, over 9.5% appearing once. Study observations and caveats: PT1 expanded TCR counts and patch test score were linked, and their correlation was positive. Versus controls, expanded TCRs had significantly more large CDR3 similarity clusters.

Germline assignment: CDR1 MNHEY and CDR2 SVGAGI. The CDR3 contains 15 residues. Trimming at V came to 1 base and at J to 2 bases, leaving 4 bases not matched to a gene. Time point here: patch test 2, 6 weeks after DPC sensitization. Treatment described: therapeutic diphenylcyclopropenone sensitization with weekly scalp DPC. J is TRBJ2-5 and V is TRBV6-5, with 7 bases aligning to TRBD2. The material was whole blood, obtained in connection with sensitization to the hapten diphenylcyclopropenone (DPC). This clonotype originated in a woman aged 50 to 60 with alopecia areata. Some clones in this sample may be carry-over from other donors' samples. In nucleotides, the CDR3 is TGTGCCAGCAGTTACTTGGGACTACTGCAAGAGACCCAGTACTTC. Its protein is CASSYLGLLQETQYF.